This TCR beta chain is drawn from a study of blood T cell repertoires in COVID-19. Overall study context: Material from acute and convalescent COVID-19 was sourced from the United States, Italy and Spain. Sources were T cells, B-cell-depleted T cells, or PBMCs; the material itself was cDNA or gDNA.

Original handling: Amplification of reference gene primers was used by the study to estimate nucleated cell counts. Assay used: immunoSEQ multiplex PCR; TCRdb lists only in-frame clones, some missing. Clonal size and the V and J genes are those of that table, whereas D and trimming came from the DNA. The sample records approximately 150,000 clones, 87% being singletons. The germline gives CDR1 SNHLY, CDR2 FYNNEI. V was clipped by 7 bases and J by 0 bases, with 13 bases between them. The CDR3 length is 14 residues. Specimen: peripheral blood. The sequence came from a woman in her fifties or sixties with acute or convalescent COVID-19. The genes are TRBV2 and TRBJ2-7; no reliable D call. The CDR3 protein is CASKNFSGSYEQYF. CDR3 nucleotides: TGTGCCAGCAAGAATTTCAGTGGCTCCTACGAGCAGTACTTC.